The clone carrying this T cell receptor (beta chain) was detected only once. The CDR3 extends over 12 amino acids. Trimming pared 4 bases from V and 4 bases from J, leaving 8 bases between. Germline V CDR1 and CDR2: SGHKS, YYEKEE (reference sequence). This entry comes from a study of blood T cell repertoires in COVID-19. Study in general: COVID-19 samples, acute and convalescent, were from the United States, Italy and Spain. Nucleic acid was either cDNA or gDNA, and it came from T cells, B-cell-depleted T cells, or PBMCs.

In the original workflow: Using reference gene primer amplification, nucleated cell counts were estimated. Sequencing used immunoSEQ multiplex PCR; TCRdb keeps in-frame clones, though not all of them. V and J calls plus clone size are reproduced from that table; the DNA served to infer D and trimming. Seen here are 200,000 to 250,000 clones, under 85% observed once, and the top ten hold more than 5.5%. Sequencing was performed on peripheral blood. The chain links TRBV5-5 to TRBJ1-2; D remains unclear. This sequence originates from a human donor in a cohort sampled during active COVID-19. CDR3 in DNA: TGTGCCAGCAGCCCCATTGTCTATGGCTACACCTTC. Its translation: CASSPIVYGYTF.